One and the same sample provided the 29 T cell receptor beta chains below, sequenced in a study of CD8 T cells in ankylosing spondylitis. Study results and caveats: There was a TCR beta motif, made of fewer than 10 highly homologous variants, that appeared characteristic of ankylosing spondylitis blood.

TCRdb re-derived calls from the 5' RACE reads in MiXCR, one entry per CDR3 protein. This table has some 130,000 distinct CDR3 sequences, 17% appearing once. No antigen is known for these receptors. Source material: blood, either unsorted or a sorted T cell fraction (not recorded which). The receptor set was obtained from a male donor with ankylosing spondylitis.

This clonotype occurred a few times. The genes are TRBV4-2 and TRBJ1-3; D uncertain. V gave up 3 bases and J gave up 2 bases, with 11 bases separating them. The CDR3 contains 15 residues. The germline gives CDR1 LGHNA, CDR2 YNFKEQ. CDR3 amino acids: CASSHGLGTGNTIYF. The CDR3, as DNA: TGTGCCAGCAGCCACGGCCTAGGGACTGGAAACACCATATATTTT.

As for this clonotype: It is unclear where the CDR3 begins or ends on the DNA, so no DNA is shown, and the CDR3 is as TCRdb lists it. The chain carries TRBV12-3 or TRBV12-4 and TRBJ2-2; TRBD1, as called in the table, went unchecked against the DNA. The CDR3 is 16 amino acids long, termini counted. CDR3 sequence reads: CASTETAGFGAGELFF.

This clonotype occurred a few times. V is TRBV27 and J is TRBJ2-5, with D perhaps being TRBD1 or TRBD2 (5 bases each). The length of the CDR3 is 14 residues. The V end lost 6 bases, the J end lost 2 bases, and 13 bases lay between the germline ends. Germline V CDR1 and CDR2: MNHEY, SMNVEV (reference sequence). In DNA, the CDR3 is TGTGCCAGCAGACGGGACCTGATGCAAGAGACCCAGTACTTC. Translating it yields CASRRDLMQETQYF.

This clonotype has at least ten counts. The chain employs TRBV4-1 and TRBJ2-3; no reliable D call. The germline gives CDR1 MGHRA, CDR2 YSYEKL. V lost 5 bases to trimming and J lost 6 bases, with 9 bases between them. The CDR3 has 12 residues. DNA for the CDR3: TGCGCCAGCAGCTCCGTGCCGGATACGCAGTATTTT. Amino acid sequence: CASSSVPDTQYF.

The rearrangement links TRBV27 to TRBJ2-7; tentatively, D is TRBD1 (5 bases). Germline CDR1 is MNHEY and CDR2 is SMNVEV (reference sequence). This CDR3 is built from 14 residues. V was cut by 6 bases and J by 1 base, with 13 bases left in between. This chain's CDR3 is CASRTTEASYEQYF. The CDR3 nucleotides read TGTGCCAGCAGGACGACAGAGGCGTCCTACGAGCAGTACTTC.

The gene calls are TRBV12-3 or TRBV12-4 and TRBJ1-2; D remains unclear. V was clipped by 4 bases and J by 7 bases, with 10 bases between them. There are 12 residues in the CDR3. The CDR3 DNA sequence: TGTGCCAGCAGTTCCGCCAAAGTTGGCTACACCTTC. It translates to CASSSAKVGYTF.

The chain recombines TRBV7-9 with TRBJ1-5; no definite D call. The CDR3 runs to 15 residues. Germline-derived CDR1 and CDR2 are SEHNR and FQNEAQ (reference sequence). Trimming took 1 base from V and 3 from J, leaving 10 bases between them. CDR3 DNA sequence: TGTGCCAGCAGCTTAGACCTCCACCCCAATCAGCCCCAGCATTTT. It encodes CASSLDLHPNQPQHF. Full variable domain (rest looked up from reference TRBV7-9 and TRBJ1-5): DTGVSQNPRHKITKRGQNVTFRCDPISEHNRLYWYRQTLGQGPEFLTYFQNEAQLEKSRLLSDRFSAERPKGSFSTLEIQRTEQGDSAMYLCASSLDLHPNQPQHFGDGTRLSIL.

This clonotype came up a few times. CDR3 region: CSVESRPYEQYF. The DNA for the CDR3 is TGCAGCGTTGAGTCTCGTCCCTACGAGCAGTACTTC. The gene calls are TRBV29-1 and TRBJ2-7; D is unresolved. The CDR3 has 12 residues. CDR1 and CDR2 (germline): SQVTM, ANQGSEA. Trimming took 3 bases from V and 2 from J, leaving 8 bases between them.

This clonotype was detected a few times. The rearrangement links TRBV7-9 to TRBJ2-3; 10 nucleotides line up with TRBD2. The CDR3 is 15 amino acids. Germline V gene data show CDR1 as SEHNR and CDR2 as FQNEAQ (reference sequence). V lost 5 bases and J lost 5; bases outside the gene matches: 7. CDR3 DNA sequence: TGTGCCAGCAGCCGAGCGGGAGGGCCTGGAGATACGCAGTATTTT. Protein product: CASSRAGGPGDTQYF.

This clonotype was detected a few times. The rearrangement links TRBV7-6 to TRBJ2-5; the match to TRBD2 covers 10 bases. J gave up 4 bases and V 1 base, and 9 bases lay outside the gene matches. The CDR3 is 17 residues long. Germline V lookup: CDR1 SGHVS, CDR2 FNYEAQ. The CDR3 region is CASSLGVWTSGRETQYF. The DNA of the CDR3 is TGTGCCAGCAGCTTAGGCGTTTGGACTAGCGGACGAGAGACCCAGTACTTC.

This chain connects TRBV28 to TRBJ2-3; D is perhaps TRBD1 (6 bases). CDR3 size: 13 residues. V lost 7 bases, J lost 2 bases, and 10 bases lay in between. In germline, CDR1 is MDHEN, CDR2 SYDVKM. The CDR3 region is CASNQGTTDTQYF. In DNA form, the CDR3 reads TGTGCCAGCAATCAGGGGACCACAGATACGCAGTATTTT.

The chain couples TRBV12-3 or TRBV12-4 to TRBJ1-1, with D perhaps TRBD1 (5 bases). V was cut by 5 bases and J by 3 bases, with 10 bases left in between. The CDR3 has 13 residues. CDR3 nucleotides: TGTGCCAGCAGTCCAGAGGGGCACACTGAAGCTTTCTTT. Protein: CASSPEGHTEAFF.

This chain connects TRBV5-1 to TRBJ2-7, with a possible D match to TRBD2 (6 bases). The CDR3 has 12 residues. Per the germline V gene, CDR1 is SGHRS and CDR2 is YFSETQ. V was trimmed by 3 bases and J by 6 bases, leaving 10 bases between them. The CDR3 sequence is CASSWSGVEQYF. The DNA of the CDR3 is TGCGCCAGCAGCTGGTCGGGGGTCGAGCAGTACTTC.

This chain links TRBV24-1 with TRBJ2-2; a possible D gene is TRBD2 (5 bases). The length of the CDR3 is 13 residues. V dropped 9 bases and J dropped 1 base, with 8 bases sitting between them. The germline V gene has CDR1 KGHDR and CDR2 SFDVKD. Here the CDR3 reads CATLDWNTGELFF. For the CDR3, the DNA is TGTGCCACCTTGGACTGGAACACCGGGGAGCTGTTTTTT.

The chain combines TRBV9 with TRBJ2-7; perhaps TRBD2 as D (6 bases). The CDR3 runs to 14 residues. V dropped 3 bases and J dropped 3 bases, with 13 bases sitting between them. Germline CDR1 SGDLS, CDR2 YYNGEE. The CDR3 here is CASSASGLNYEQYF. The CDR3 DNA sequence: TGTGCCAGCAGCGCCTCGGGACTGAACTACGAGCAGTACTTC.

J is TRBJ2-5 and V is TRBV14; 12 nucleotides line up with TRBD2. The CDR3 is 16 amino acids. In germline, CDR1 is SGHDN, CDR2 FVKESK. The J segment lost 7 bases and the V segment lost 4 bases, leaving 10 bases of the junction unmatched. The CDR3 DNA reads as TGTGCCAGCAGCCGCGGGACTAGCGGGCCCCCGGGGACCCAGTACTTC. Its protein product is CASSRGTSGPPGTQYF. The whole variable domain, filled in from reference TRBV14 and TRBJ2-5, reads EAGVTQFPSHSVIEKGQTVTLRCDPISGHDNLYWYRRVMGKEIKFLLHFVKESKQDESGMPNNRFLAERTGGTYSTLKVQPAELEDSGVYFCASSRGTSGPPGTQYFGPGTRLLVL.

In its sample, this clonotype was seen many times. V and J are TRBV3-1 and TRBJ1-5; tentatively, D is TRBD1 (5 bases). V dropped 1 base and J dropped 2 bases, with 12 bases sitting between them. From germline, CDR1 is LGHDT and CDR2 YNNKEL (reference sequence). The CDR3 loop spans 16 amino acids. The CDR3 protein is CASSQGRAGGNQPQHF. In DNA, the CDR3 is TGTGCCAGCAGCCAAGGCAGGGCCGGGGGCAATCAGCCCCAGCATTTT.

Concerning this clonotype itself: It may be a read error: a sequence one base away is much more abundant. This CDR3 reads CASSPGRARETGELFF. CDR3 bases: TGTGCCAGCAGCCCCGGCCGGGCGAGAGAAACCGGGGAGCTGTTTTTT. The chain has TRBV6-1 and TRBJ2-2; D is uncertain. Looked up from germline, CDR1 is MNHNS and CDR2 is SASEGT. Trimming took off 6 bases at V and 5 bases at J, with 19 bases between the two ends. CDR3 length equals 16 residues.

The chain has TRBV4-2 and TRBJ2-4; TRBD1 matches 8 bases. The J segment lost 1 base and the V segment lost 1 base, leaving 9 bases of the junction unmatched. CDR1 is LGHNA, CDR2 YNFKEQ, per germline. The CDR3 runs 18 residues. The CDR3 is CASSQVFRTGFAKNIQYF. As DNA, the CDR3 is TGTGCCAGCAGCCAAGTGTTTCGGACAGGGTTCGCCAAAAACATTCAGTACTTC.

This clonotype was counted a few times. The CDR3 reads CSARSPGLAGNIQYF. CDR3 coding DNA: TGCAGTGCTAGGTCTCCGGGACTAGCGGGAAACATTCAGTACTTC. The chain links TRBV20-1 to TRBJ2-4; TRBD2 aligns across 12 bases. The CDR3 covers 15 residues. The trim removed 3 bases at V and 6 bases at J, leaving 6 bases unmatched. From germline, CDR1 is DFQATT and CDR2 SNEGSKA (reference sequence).

This clonotype occurred a few times. The chain has TRBV4-3 and TRBJ1-1; TRBD1 is a possible D gene (5 bases). The CDR3 length is 15 residues. Trimming shortened V by 1 base and J by 1 base, and 10 bases separated the two germline ends. Per germline, CDR1 LGHNA and CDR2 YSLEER. In DNA, the CDR3 is TGCGCCAGCAGCCAAGTCTTGAGGGGGAACACTGAAGCTTTCTTT. Encoded protein: CASSQVLRGNTEAFF.

This clonotype was counted between two and nine times. The chain joins TRBV7-2 to TRBJ2-4, with unresolved D. Germline V CDR1 and CDR2: SGHTA, FQGNSA. V lost 5 bases and J 8 bases, leaving 19 bases between the germline ends. The CDR3 spans 15 residues. CDR3 sequence reads: CASSPAGFVADIQYF. The CDR3 DNA reads as TGTGCCAGCAGCCCGGCCGGCTTTGTCGCGGACATTCAGTACTTC.

The chain carries TRBV13 and TRBJ1-2; possibly TRBD1 for D (5 bases). This CDR3 has 14 residues. V lost 2 bases and J lost 2, with 9 bases in between. Germline V gene lookup returns CDR1 PRHDT and CDR2 FYEKMQ (reference sequence). The CDR3 region has the DNA TGTGCCAGCAGCTTACAGGGACTCAACTATGGCTACACCTTC. Encoded protein: CASSLQGLNYGYTF.

This clonotype was recorded a few times. The V gene is TRBV4-1, the J gene TRBJ2-6, with D hard to call. Trimming took 6 bases from V and 0 from J, leaving 12 bases between them. The CDR3 runs 16 residues. Germline V gene lookup returns CDR1 MGHRA and CDR2 YSYEKL. The CDR3 spells CASRPEVISGANVLTF. CDR3 DNA: TGCGCCAGCAGGCCAGAAGTGATCTCTGGGGCCAACGTCCTGACTTTC.

The rearrangement uses TRBV5-1 and TRBJ2-3; 8 nucleotides line up with TRBD2. Germline-derived CDR1 and CDR2 are SGHRS and YFSETQ. This CDR3 has 15 residues. Trimming took 4 bases from V and 2 from J; bases not matched to a gene: 6. The chain's CDR3 is CASSDTSGHTDTQYF. CDR3 nucleotide sequence: TGCGCCAGCAGCGACACTAGCGGCCACACAGATACGCAGTATTTT.

The sample holds a few counts of this clonotype. J is TRBJ1-4 and V is TRBV28; D is ambiguous. V shed 5 bases and J shed 8 bases, with 18 bases lying between them. Germline CDR1 MDHEN, CDR2 SYDVKM. The CDR3 is made up of 15 amino acids. The CDR3 DNA reads TGTGCCAGCAGTAAGGGAACAGTCGAAGGAGAAAAACTGTTTTTT. Encoded protein: CASSKGTVEGEKLFF.

The chain joins TRBV27 to TRBJ2-1; no clear D. V lost 7 bases, J lost 9 bases, and 16 bases lay in between. This CDR3 is 13 amino acids long. Germline V CDR1 and CDR2: MNHEY, SMNVEV (reference sequence). CDR3 residues: CASKPPRPSEQFF. The DNA of the CDR3 is TGTGCCAGCAAACCGCCACGGCCTAGTGAGCAGTTCTTC.

This clonotype was seen repeatedly, ten times or more. The chain links TRBV2 to TRBJ2-1; D is unclear. Trimming removed 8 bases at V and 6 bases at J, with 17 bases between. The CDR3 consists of 14 residues. Germline CDR1 and CDR2: SNHLY and FYNNEI. The CDR3 coding sequence is TGTGCCAGCGAGGTTTGGCCACCCTCCAATGAGCAGTTCTTC. Protein: CASEVWPPSNEQFF.

This chain uses TRBV9 with TRBJ2-4; 9 bases fit TRBD2. Germline-derived CDR1 and CDR2 are SGDLS and YYNGEE. The junction had 14 bases not matched to a gene; V was cut back by 4 bases and J by 9 bases. This CDR3 contains 16 residues. The DNA for the CDR3 is TGTGCCAGCAGCCCACCCGGGAGGCGGGAGGGTGGCATTCAGTACTTC. Translation: CASSPPGRREGGIQYF.